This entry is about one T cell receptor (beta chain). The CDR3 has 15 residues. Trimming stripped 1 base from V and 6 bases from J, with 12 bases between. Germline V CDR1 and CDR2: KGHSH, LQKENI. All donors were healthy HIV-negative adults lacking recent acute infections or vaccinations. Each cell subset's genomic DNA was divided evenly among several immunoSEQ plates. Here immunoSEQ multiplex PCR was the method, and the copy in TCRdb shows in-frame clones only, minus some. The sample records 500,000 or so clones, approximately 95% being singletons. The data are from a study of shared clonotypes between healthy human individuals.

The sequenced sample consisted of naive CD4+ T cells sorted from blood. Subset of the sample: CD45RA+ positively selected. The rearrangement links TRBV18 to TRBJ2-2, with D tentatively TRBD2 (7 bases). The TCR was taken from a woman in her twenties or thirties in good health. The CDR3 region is CASSPLAGAAGELFF. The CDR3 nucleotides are TGTGCCAGCTCACCACTTGCGGGGGCCGCCGGGGAGCTGTTTTTT.